The clone carrying this T cell receptor beta chain was recorded once. This entry is derived from a study of blood T cell repertoires in COVID-19. This table comes from immunoSEQ multiplex PCR, and its TCRdb copy is limited to in-frame clones, with some not included. In the table there are over 350,000 clones, around 90% of which are singletons. The V gene's germline CDR1 is MGHRA and CDR2 YSYEKL. Deletions cut 0 bases from V and 3 bases from J, with 14 bases between. This CDR3 is 16 amino acids long. This TCR was recovered from a woman aged 18-35 years with acute COVID-19. Sequencing was done on a sample of PBMCs or T cells enriched from blood (not recorded which). The genes are TRBV4-1 and TRBJ2-5, with D perhaps TRBD1 (5 bases). As DNA, the CDR3 is TGCGCCAGCAGCCAAGAAGAGTTCGGCAGGGAAGAGACCCAGTACTTC. As protein: CASSQEEFGREETQYF.